This T cell receptor (beta chain) was captured in a study of long-term antiretroviral therapy in people with HIV. This CDR3 is 15 amino acids long. V lost 8 bases and J lost 3; bases outside the gene matches: 9. CDR1 is MNHNS and CDR2 is SASEGT in the germline V gene. Whole-study results and caveats: All time points showed a repertoire dominated by clones expanded before ART. Although diversity increased after ART, it remained lower than in transplant donor controls.

On this clone itself: Its matching antigen is unknown.

Post-ART PBMC samples numbered at least two per donor, and pre-ART ones at least one. It was version v3.0 of the immunoSEQ assay that was run at survey level. Per-sample TRB depth target: about 40,000-55,000 T-cell genomes. The table came from immunoSEQ multiplex PCR; TCRdb's copy has only in-frame clones and leaves some out. The top ten hold 20% of the sample, which has approximately 11,000 clones, about 86% seen once. This TCR was recovered from a man aged 45-60 years with HIV. The chain is built from TRBV6-1 and TRBJ2-7, with 11 bases lining up with TRBD2. The material sequenced was unsorted PBMCs, taken around 7.5 years after starting antiretroviral therapy. CDR3 in DNA: TGTGCCAGCTGTCCCGTTAGCGGGGGGGGCTACGAGCAGTACTTC. Protein product: CASCPVSGGGYEQYF.